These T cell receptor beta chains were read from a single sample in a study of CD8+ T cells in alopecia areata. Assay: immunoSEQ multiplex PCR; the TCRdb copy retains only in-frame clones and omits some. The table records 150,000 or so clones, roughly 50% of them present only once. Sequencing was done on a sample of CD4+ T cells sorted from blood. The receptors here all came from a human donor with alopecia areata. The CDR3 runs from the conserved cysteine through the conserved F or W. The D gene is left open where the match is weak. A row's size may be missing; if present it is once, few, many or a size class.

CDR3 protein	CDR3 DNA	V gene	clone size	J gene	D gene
CASQTGTTNEKLFF	TGTGCCAGCCAGACAGGGACAACTAATGAAAAACTGTTTTTT	TRBV28	-	TRBJ1-4	TRBD1
CASSPWEAYGYTF	TGTGCCAGCAGTCCCTGGGAAGCGTATGGCTACACCTTC	TRBV28	-	TRBJ1-2	-
CASSQEGAGKGEKLFF	TGCGCCAGCAGCCAAGAGGGGGCGGGGAAGGGTGAAAAACTGTTTTTT	TRBV4-1	few	TRBJ1-4	-
CASSVVGQSSDTQYF	TGTGCCAGCAGCGTAGTGGGACAATCGTCAGATACGCAGTATTTT	TRBV9	-	TRBJ2-3	-
CASSKGGRGWGSGANVLTF	TGTGCCAGCAGCAAAGGCGGCAGGGGATGGGGCTCTGGGGCCAACGTCCTGACTTTC	TRBV7-3	-	TRBJ2-6	-
CASSSSPGESYEQYF	TGTGCCAGCAGTTCCTCCCCGGGTGAAAGCTACGAGCAGTACTTC	TRBV28	many	TRBJ2-7	-
CSVGLVASGSFEQYF	TGCAGCGTGGGGCTGGTGGCTAGCGGTTCGTTTGAGCAGTACTTC	TRBV29-1	-	TRBJ2-7	TRBD2
CASSPMAHEQFF	TGTGCCAGCTCACCAATGGCCCATGAGCAGTTCTTC	TRBV18	-	TRBJ2-1	-
CASSLVGVQETQYF	TGTGCCAGCAGCTTGGTGGGGGTCCAAGAGACCCAGTACTTC	TRBV5-4	once	TRBJ2-5	-
CASSLDRFFTGELFF	TGTGCCAGCAGCCTTGACAGGTTCTTTACCGGGGAGCTGTTTTTT	TRBV14	-	TRBJ2-2	-
CASSLVSSEKLFF	TGTGCCAGCAGCTTGGTGTCAAGCGAAAAACTGTTTTTT	TRBV5-4	few	TRBJ1-4	-
CACRDPYEQYF	TGTGCCTGCAGGGACCCTTACGAGCAGTACTTC	TRBV30	-	TRBJ2-7	-
CSVVSAYYEQYF	TGCAGCGTTGTTAGTGCCTACTACGAGCAGTACTTC	TRBV29-1	-	TRBJ2-7	-
CASSFPGRGGNGYTF	TGTGCCAGCAGTTTCCCGGGCAGGGGCGGTAATGGCTACACCTTC	TRBV28	-	TRBJ1-2	-
CASSPGGLAADTQYF	TGCGCCAGCAGCCCAGGGGGGCTAGCGGCAGATACGCAGTATTTT	TRBV5-1	few	TRBJ2-3	-
CASSFGSEETQYF	TGTGCCAGCAGCTTCGGTAGCGAGGAGACCCAGTACTTC	TRBV5-4	-	TRBJ2-5	-
CATSGIGGARASYEQYF	TGTGCCACCAGCGGTATAGGGGGGGCGCGTGCCTCCTACGAGCAGTACTTC	TRBV15	-	TRBJ2-7	-
CASSLAGRTYEQYF	TGCGCCAGCAGCTTGGCCGGGCGGACCTACGAGCAGTACTTC	TRBV5-1	-	TRBJ2-7	-
CASSSVSGTDTQYF	TGTGCCAGCAGCTCAGTAAGCGGTACAGATACGCAGTATTTT	TRBV11-2	-	TRBJ2-3	-
CASRLSSGGSYEQYF	TGTGCCAGCAGACTATCTAGCGGGGGCTCCTACGAGCAGTACTTC	TRBV5-4	-	TRBJ2-7	TRBD2
CSVSGANTGELFF	TGCAGCGTATCGGGGGCGAACACCGGGGAGCTGTTTTTT	TRBV29-1	few	TRBJ2-2	-
CSVEQPGQGLAHYGYTF	TGCAGCGTTGAGCAACCGGGACAGGGATTGGCCCACTATGGCTACACCTTC	TRBV29-1	-	TRBJ1-2	TRBD1
CASSPPGADYGYTF	TGTGCCAGCAGCCCCCCAGGGGCCGACTATGGCTACACCTTC	TRBV28	-	TRBJ1-2	-
CASSQTGGYQETQYF	TGTGCCAGCAGTCAGACAGGGGGGTACCAAGAGACCCAGTACTTC	TRBV25-1	-	TRBJ2-5	TRBD1